This entry lists 10 T cell receptor beta chains sequenced from one sample in a study of blood T cell repertoires in COVID-19. Clones were read by immunoSEQ multiplex PCR, and TCRdb kept only the in-frame ones, dropping some. The repertoire holds about 40,000 clones, with more than 75% as singletons. Sequenced: peripheral blood. These receptors were obtained from a human donor in a cohort sampled during active COVID-19.

This chain joins TRBV3-1 (or the pseudogene TRBV3-2) and TRBJ2-2; tentatively, D is TRBD1 (5 bases). CDR3 length equals 15 residues. The germline V and J ends were trimmed by 1 base and 7 bases, with 13 bases remaining between them. Germline V gene sequence: CDR1 LGHDT, CDR2 YNNKEL (reference sequence). Written as DNA, the CDR3 is TGTGCCAGCAGCCAAGTCTTAGGGGTGGGCGGGGAGCTGTTTTTT. Amino acids: CASSQVLGVGGELFF.

This clone was counted a single time. The chain combines TRBV18 with TRBJ2-6; 8 positions match TRBD1. With 2 bases clipped from V and 8 bases from J, the junction kept 11 bases outside the gene matches. CDR3 length: 17 residues. Per the germline V gene, CDR1 is KGHSH and CDR2 is LQKENI. CDR3 bases: TGTGCCAGCTCACCAACCGGACAGGGAAGAAACACCAACGTCCTGACTTTC. Translating it yields CASSPTGQGRNTNVLTF. Based on the CDR3 plus reference TRBV18 and TRBJ2-6, the full variable domain is NAGVMQNPRHLVRRRGQEARLRCSPMKGHSHVYWYRQLPEEGLKFMVYLQKENIIDESGMPKERFSAEFPKEGPSILRIQQVVRGDSAAYFCASSPTGQGRNTNVLTFGAGSRLTVL.

The chain recombines TRBV5-1 with TRBJ2-1, with TRBD2 matching over 7 bases. Germline V gives CDR1 SGHRS, CDR2 YFSETQ. After removal of 2 bases from V and 8 bases from J, the junction contained 10 bases not matched to a gene. This CDR3 has 15 amino acids. As DNA, the CDR3 is TGCGCCAGCAGCTTCTCGGGGGGAATACAAGATGAGCAGTTCTTC. Protein sequence: CASSFSGGIQDEQFF.

The V gene is TRBV20-1, the J gene TRBJ2-1; weak D call: TRBD1 (5 bases). Germline CDR1 reads DFQATT; CDR2 reads SNEGSKA (reference sequence). V was clipped by 2 bases and J by 12 bases, with 11 bases between them. The CDR3 extends over 11 amino acids. The CDR3 coding sequence is TGCAGTGCTAGACGCCGGCAGGGGCAGTTCTTC. Translating it yields CSARRRQGQFF.

The genes are TRBV2 and TRBJ2-7; tentatively, D is TRBD2 (5 bases). The ends were cut back, 6 bases at V and 7 bases at J, with 16 bases in the middle. The CDR3 is 13 amino acids. The germline CDR1 and CDR2 sequences are SNHLY and FYNNEI. The CDR3 DNA follows: TGTGCCAGCAGGAGCGGTCCGACGGAAGAGCAGTACTTC. Its translation is CASRSGPTEEQYF.

The chain carries TRBV5-1 and TRBJ1-1; no reliable D call. CDR3 length: 13 amino acids. The germline V gene encodes CDR1 SGHRS and CDR2 YFSETQ. The V end lost 4 bases, the J end lost 4 bases, and 11 bases lay between the germline ends. The CDR3 protein is CASSMGAGTEAFF. The CDR3 nucleotides read TGCGCCAGCAGCATGGGCGCGGGCACTGAAGCTTTCTTT. Supplemented by reference TRBV5-1 and TRBJ1-1, the full variable domain reads KAGVTQTPRYLIKTRGQQVTLSCSPISGHRSVSWYQQTPGQGLQFLFEYFSETQRNKGNFPGRFSGRQFSNSRSEMNVSTLELGDSALYLCASSMGAGTEAFFGQGTRLTVV.

The chain employs TRBV5-4 and TRBJ2-7; the D gene is possibly TRBD1 (6 bases). V lost 1 base and J lost 5, with 10 bases in between. CDR1 SGHNT and CDR2 YYREEE come from the germline V gene (reference sequence). The CDR3 is 13 amino acids. The DNA of the CDR3 is TGTGCCAGCAGCTTGCCCACAGGGAACGAGCAGTACTTC. Protein: CASSLPTGNEQYF.

The rearrangement joins TRBV11-3 to TRBJ2-1; 14 bases line up with TRBD2. The CDR3 is 17 residues long. J lost 10 bases, V lost 4 bases, and 12 bases had no gene match. CDR1 and CDR2 from the germline V gene are SGHNT and YENEEA. In DNA form, the CDR3 reads TGTGCCAGCAGCTCAGGGACTAGCGGGGGCTCCCAAGAGGAGCAGTTCTTC. Amino acid sequence: CASSSGTSGGSQEEQFF.

For the CDR3, the DNA is TGTGCCAGTACCCAGGGGGCGAGGTCTACTGAAGCTTTCTTT. This codes for CASTQGARSTEAFF. The chain carries TRBV19 and TRBJ1-1; 8 nucleotides match TRBD1. Germline CDR1 and CDR2: LNHDA and SQIVND (reference sequence). Losses at the gene ends were 7 bases for V and 5 bases for J; bases not matched to a gene: 9. CDR3 size: 14 residues.

V gene TRBV3-1 (or the pseudogene TRBV3-2) combines with J gene TRBJ2-2, with 8 bases identical to TRBD1. Germline assignment: CDR1 LGHDT and CDR2 YNNKEL (reference sequence). The V gene end was trimmed by 4 bases and the J gene end by 0 bases; junction bases not matched to a gene: 13. CDR3 length: 19 amino acids. The CDR3 is CASSPQAAPQGANTGELFF. The DNA of the CDR3 is TGTGCCAGCAGCCCACAAGCAGCCCCACAGGGGGCGAACACCGGGGAGCTGTTTTTT.